This TCR beta chain is drawn from a study of T-cell memory formation after mild COVID-19 (dated by TCRdb to 2020 to 2022). Context from the whole study: TCR sequence clusters from the two donors were found to be largely donor specific. Longitudinal TCRalpha and TCRbeta repertoire sequencing tracked T-cell clones expanding and contracting after mild COVID-19 in two donors. The cohort was made up of two young adult volunteers, one female and one male, who were previously healthy. Overall study results and their limits: Some responding clones were found in pre-infection memory, which suggests that pre-existing cross-reactive memory T cells took part in the SARS-CoV-2 response. Clones contracting from day 15 to 85 had balanced CD4/CD8 phenotypes, while a second wave expanding from day 15 to 37 was biased towards CD4+. Only two mild cases were covered by the study, and larger cohorts that include severe cases with pre-infection samples were considered necessary. Contracting CD4+ clones were located mainly in the CM and EM memory subsets, whereas CD8+ clones were found to be enriched in EMRA. SARS-CoV-2 specificity was not confirmed for the second-wave clones peaking on day 37.

A note on this clonotype: There is no known antigen for this receptor. Base quality data are lacking; no much larger clone is found one base away.

Ficoll-Paque density gradient centrifugation was the method used to isolate PBMCs. Sequenced using an Illumina NovaSeq 6000. TCRalpha and TCRbeta cDNA libraries were constructed by 5'RACE with constant-segment primers, with sample barcodes and unique molecular identifiers being introduced. RNA was extracted from every sample with Trizol reagent. Libraries were amplified in two PCR steps, with a second sample barcode and Illumina TruSeq adapters added in the second step. Sequencing of libraries was performed on an Illumina NovaSeq with 2 x 150 bp paired-end reads. The study's own analysis went as follows. The reads were demultiplexed and collapsed into UMI-guided consensus sequences using migec v1.2.7. Using mixcr v2.1.11, the UMI consensuses were aligned to TRA and TRB V and J templates and assembled into clonotypes. A clonotype was counted as expanded or contracted only when both edgeR and NoisET called the clonotype significant, with the noise models trained on biological replicates. edgeR calls used a false discovery rate-adjusted p below 0.01 and a log2 fold-change threshold of 1. PCA with hierarchical clustering of max-normalized trajectories of the 1000 most abundant clonotypes was used as exploratory dynamics analysis. The CD4 or CD8 phenotype of responding clones was assigned using the separately sequenced CD4+ and CD8+ repertoires. Using fastp trimming at Q25 and MiXCR clonotype assembly, TCRdb reanalyzed the public sequencing data and kept in-frame beta chains. CDR3 protein duplicates are merged, each entry listing the most common genes and DNA. TCRdb assigned the V and J calls; the authors' analysis was not used. Present in this sample are about 470,000 distinct CDR3 sequences, around a sixth of which were seen just once. Together, the top ten hold roughly 12% of the sample.

The CDR3 contains 13 residues, cysteine and phenylalanine counted. Only CDR3 DNA remains: 39 bases, in frame from the first base. Sequences DFQATT (CDR1) and SNEGSKA (CDR2) are obtained from the germline V gene (reference sequence). V is reduced by 4 bases and J by 9 bases, leaving a spacing of 15 bases between them. The rearranged segments are TRBV20-1 and TRBJ1-4, and possibly TRBD1, on 5 matching bases. This clonotype was obtained from an adult woman who had mild COVID-19 (a few samples of this study predate the infection). The sample titles of this study are shuffled in the database, so cell type and time point are left out; the donor was told from shared clones. The source material was PBMCs or a T cell subset sorted from them (not recorded which). The sequence in DNA is TGCAGTGCTACAAATGGGGGTGTAAAAAAACTGTTTTTT. This is translated as CSATNGGVKKLFF.